The rows below give T cell receptor beta chains drawn from one sample of a study of OX40 agonist ivuxolimab in advanced cancers. Produced via immunoSEQ multiplex PCR; TCRdb's table is partial and in-frame only. Of about 41,000 clones listed, 75% to 85% are singletons. Sequenced here: CD4+ or CD8+ T cells sorted from blood, sampled in a trial of the OX40 agonist ivuxolimab. These receptors were obtained from an adult with an advanced solid tumor such as melanoma, head and neck, liver or kidney cancer. Each CDR3 is given with its conserved first and last residue. The order of the fields is V gene, clone size, J gene, D gene, CDR3 DNA, CDR3 protein. D genes are given only for firm matches. Rows give clone size only sometimes, using once, few, many, or a class for an expanded clone.

v_call: TRBV7-2
clone_size: -
j_call: TRBJ1-1
d_call: -
cdr3_nt: TGTGCCAGCAGCCTTGGACGGACTATGAACACTGAAGCTTTCTTT
cdr3_aa: CASSLGRTMNTEAFF

v_call: TRBV18
clone_size: once
j_call: TRBJ1-4
d_call: TRBD1
cdr3_nt: TGTGCCAGCTCACCATCGACAGGGCTGAATGAAAAACTGTTTTTT
cdr3_aa: CASSPSTGLNEKLFF

v_call: TRBV18
clone_size: -
j_call: TRBJ1-5
d_call: -
cdr3_nt: TGTGCCAGCTCACCATGGGGCAATCAGCCCCAGCATTTT
cdr3_aa: CASSPWGNQPQHF

v_call: TRBV14
clone_size: -
j_call: TRBJ1-1
d_call: -
cdr3_nt: TGTGCCAGCAGCCAAGCGACGGAACTGGAAGCTTTCTTT
cdr3_aa: CASSQATELEAFF

v_call: TRBV5-1
clone_size: -
j_call: TRBJ1-1
d_call: -
cdr3_nt: TGCGCCAGCAGCTGGGCCCCGCAGGACACTGAAGCTTTCTTT
cdr3_aa: CASSWAPQDTEAFF

v_call: TRBV19
clone_size: -
j_call: TRBJ2-7
d_call: -
cdr3_nt: TGTGCCAGTAGTATATCGCTTGGGTCAGCCGAGCAGTACTTC
cdr3_aa: CASSISLGSAEQYF

v_call: TRBV18
clone_size: once
j_call: TRBJ1-4
d_call: TRBD1
cdr3_nt: TGTGCCAGCTCACCGACAGGGGTAGATGAAAAACTGTTTTTT
cdr3_aa: CASSPTGVDEKLFF

v_call: TRBV6-1
clone_size: -
j_call: TRBJ2-1
d_call: -
cdr3_nt: TGTGCCAGCATGATGGACATGCTCTCCTACAATGAGCAGTTCTTC
cdr3_aa: CASMMDMLSYNEQFF

v_call: TRBV7-6
clone_size: medium-sized
j_call: TRBJ1-1
d_call: TRBD1
cdr3_nt: TGTGCCAGCAGTTGGGACAGTTGGAACACTGAAGCTTTCTTT
cdr3_aa: CASSWDSWNTEAFF

v_call: TRBV7-6
clone_size: few
j_call: TRBJ2-7
d_call: -
cdr3_nt: TGTGCCAGCAGCTTAGAAGGATTTGCTGCCTACGAGCAGTACTTC
cdr3_aa: CASSLEGFAAYEQYF

v_call: TRBV5-6
clone_size: -
j_call: TRBJ2-7
d_call: -
cdr3_nt: TGTGCCAGCGGCTTCGGCGAGCAGTACTTC
cdr3_aa: CASGFGEQYF

v_call: TRBV25-1
clone_size: -
j_call: TRBJ2-3
d_call: TRBD1
cdr3_nt: TGTGCCAGCAGTGAAAACAGGGGGGATGGAAATACGCAGTATTTT
cdr3_aa: CASSENRGDGNTQYF

v_call: TRBV12-5
clone_size: -
j_call: TRBJ2-3
d_call: -
cdr3_nt: TGTGTTATGGGGCCGGGCACAGATACGCAGTATTTT
cdr3_aa: CVMGPGTDTQYF

v_call: TRBV5-4
clone_size: -
j_call: TRBJ1-1
d_call: -
cdr3_nt: TGTGCCAGCAGCTTGCGTCAAGGGCGGTTGAACACTGAAGCTTTCTTT
cdr3_aa: CASSLRQGRLNTEAFF

v_call: TRBV7-9
clone_size: few
j_call: TRBJ1-6
d_call: -
cdr3_nt: TGTGCCAGCAGCTTAGATGGGGGTAACCCACCCCTCCACTTT
cdr3_aa: CASSLDGGNPPLHF

v_call: TRBV4-2
clone_size: -
j_call: TRBJ2-3
d_call: -
cdr3_nt: TGTGCCAGCAGCCAGGAACCGACTACAGATACGCAGTATTTT
cdr3_aa: CASSQEPTTDTQYF

v_call: TRBV7-2
clone_size: -
j_call: TRBJ2-3
d_call: -
cdr3_nt: TGTGCCAGCAGCTTAGACTTCACAGATACGCAGTATTTT
cdr3_aa: CASSLDFTDTQYF

v_call: TRBV9
clone_size: -
j_call: TRBJ2-7
d_call: TRBD2
cdr3_nt: TGTGCCAGCAGCACCGGTCTGGGACTAGCGGCCTACGAGCAGTACTTC
cdr3_aa: CASSTGLGLAAYEQYF

v_call: TRBV28
clone_size: -
j_call: TRBJ1-4
d_call: -
cdr3_nt: TGTGCCAGCAGTTTAGGCGGGCGTGAAAAACTGTTTTTT
cdr3_aa: CASSLGGREKLFF

v_call: TRBV7-3
clone_size: few
j_call: TRBJ1-1
d_call: TRBD1
cdr3_nt: TGTGCCAGCAGACGAGACAGGGACACTGAAGCTTTCTTT
cdr3_aa: CASRRDRDTEAFF

v_call: TRBV25-1
clone_size: few
j_call: TRBJ2-3
d_call: -
cdr3_nt: TGTGCCAGCAGTGACCGGGTGAAGAGGGGCATAGATACGCAGTATTTT
cdr3_aa: CASSDRVKRGIDTQYF

v_call: TRBV18
clone_size: -
j_call: TRBJ1-1
d_call: -
cdr3_nt: TGTGCCAGCCAAGGGGTTATATCTGAAGCTTTCTTT
cdr3_aa: CASQGVISEAFF

v_call: TRBV6-6
clone_size: -
j_call: TRBJ1-1
d_call: -
cdr3_nt: TGTGCCAGCAGCCCGACAGGAACCGAAGCTTTCTTT
cdr3_aa: CASSPTGTEAFF

v_call: TRBV21-1
clone_size: -
j_call: TRBJ1-1
d_call: -
cdr3_nt: TGTGCCAGCAGCAAAGGAAAGGGGGGCAATACTGAAGCTTTCTTT
cdr3_aa: CASSKGKGGNTEAFF

v_call: TRBV28
clone_size: few
j_call: TRBJ1-2
d_call: -
cdr3_nt: TGTGCCAGCTGGACCTTAGGTGGACACTATGGCTACACCTTC
cdr3_aa: CASWTLGGHYGYTF

v_call: TRBV30
clone_size: -
j_call: TRBJ2-1
d_call: -
cdr3_nt: TGTGCCTGGAGACGGTACAATGAGCAGTTCTTC
cdr3_aa: CAWRRYNEQFF

v_call: TRBV12-5
clone_size: -
j_call: TRBJ2-3
d_call: -
cdr3_nt: TGTGCTAGTGGTCCCAACAGGGGGGGGACAGATACGCAGTATTTT
cdr3_aa: CASGPNRGGTDTQYF

v_call: TRBV2
clone_size: -
j_call: TRBJ1-4
d_call: -
cdr3_nt: TGTGCCAGCAGCGCCCTCCGTACAACTAATGAAAAACTGTTTTTT
cdr3_aa: CASSALRTTNEKLFF

v_call: TRBV5-1
clone_size: -
j_call: TRBJ1-1
d_call: -
cdr3_nt: TGCGCCAGCAGCTTGACATTGACGAACACTGAAGCTTTCTTT
cdr3_aa: CASSLTLTNTEAFF

v_call: TRBV19
clone_size: -
j_call: TRBJ1-3
d_call: -
cdr3_nt: TGTGCCAGTAGTATAGACGCAGGGTATAATATATATTTT
cdr3_aa: CASSIDAGYNIYF

v_call: TRBV7-9
clone_size: -
j_call: TRBJ1-6
d_call: -
cdr3_nt: TGTGCCAGCAGCTCCGGACGTAGTAATTCACCCCTCCACTTT
cdr3_aa: CASSSGRSNSPLHF

v_call: TRBV6-5
clone_size: -
j_call: TRBJ1-1
d_call: -
cdr3_nt: TGTGCCAGCAGTTACCAGGGACCCCCGAACACTGAAGCTTTCTTT
cdr3_aa: CASSYQGPPNTEAFF

v_call: TRBV4-2
clone_size: -
j_call: TRBJ2-2
d_call: TRBD2
cdr3_nt: TGTGCCAGCAGCCAAGGGCTAGCGGAGTCCACCACCGGGGAGCTGTTTTTT
cdr3_aa: CASSQGLAESTTGELFF

v_call: TRBV6-5
clone_size: -
j_call: TRBJ2-2
d_call: TRBD2
cdr3_nt: TGTGCCAGCAGTGGCGGGAGAGTAGACACCGGGGAGCTGTTTTTT
cdr3_aa: CASSGGRVDTGELFF

v_call: TRBV5-6
clone_size: -
j_call: TRBJ2-5
d_call: -
cdr3_nt: TGTGCCAGCAGCAAAAACAGGGACCAAGAGACCCAGTACTTC
cdr3_aa: CASSKNRDQETQYF

v_call: TRBV4-2
clone_size: -
j_call: TRBJ1-3
d_call: TRBD1
cdr3_nt: TGTGCCAGCAGCCAAGACCGCCCGGCCAGGGGGCTAGTGCCTTCTGGAAACACCATATATTTT
cdr3_aa: CASSQDRPARGLVPSGNTIYF

v_call: TRBV30
clone_size: -
j_call: TRBJ2-1
d_call: TRBD2
cdr3_nt: TGTGCCTGGAACCCCGAAGTGGGACTAGGTCGCTATGAGCAGTTCTTC
cdr3_aa: CAWNPEVGLGRYEQFF

v_call: TRBV6-5
clone_size: -
j_call: TRBJ2-4
d_call: TRBD1
cdr3_nt: TGTGCCAGCAGCGGGACAGGGGGCAAAAACATTCAGTACTTC
cdr3_aa: CASSGTGGKNIQYF

v_call: TRBV27
clone_size: -
j_call: TRBJ2-7
d_call: -
cdr3_nt: TGTGCCAGCAGTTTTACAGGTTTCCACGAGCAGTACTTC
cdr3_aa: CASSFTGFHEQYF

v_call: TRBV18
clone_size: -
j_call: TRBJ2-1
d_call: TRBD2
cdr3_nt: TGTGCCAGCTCCCAGGTAGCGGGAGGGTCCGGTGAGCAGTTCTTC
cdr3_aa: CASSQVAGGSGEQFF

v_call: TRBV5-1
clone_size: once
j_call: TRBJ1-1
d_call: -
cdr3_nt: TGCGCCAGCAGCCAGAACGGGAACACTGAAGCTTTCTTT
cdr3_aa: CASSQNGNTEAFF

v_call: TRBV4-3
clone_size: -
j_call: TRBJ2-3
d_call: TRBD2
cdr3_nt: TGCGCCAGCAGCCAAGTGCTAGCGGGAGAATCCACAGATACGCAGTATTTT
cdr3_aa: CASSQVLAGESTDTQYF

v_call: TRBV7-2
clone_size: -
j_call: TRBJ2-1
d_call: TRBD2
cdr3_nt: TGTGCCAGCAGCGTAGGACTAGCGGGAGGGCAGGGGGAGCAGTTCTTC
cdr3_aa: CASSVGLAGGQGEQFF

v_call: TRBV18
clone_size: -
j_call: TRBJ2-7
d_call: -
cdr3_nt: TGTGCCAGCGCACCCTCCGGGAGTATTGCCTACGAGCAGTACTTC
cdr3_aa: CASAPSGSIAYEQYF

v_call: TRBV2
clone_size: -
j_call: TRBJ1-2
d_call: -
cdr3_nt: TGTGCCAGCAGAGGGTCTAGAGGCAGGCAGTATGGCTACACCTTC
cdr3_aa: CASRGSRGRQYGYTF